These 30 T cell receptor beta chains were all obtained from the same sample, sequenced in a study of T cell responses to AZD1222 COVID-19 vaccine. TCRdb keeps only in-frame clones here, not all; method: immunoSEQ multiplex PCR. Of some 100,000 clones listed, approximately 90% are singletons. Material: peripheral blood, obtained on day 0 of AZD1222 vaccination. These receptors all come from an adult in good health.

V and J are TRBV3-1 (or the pseudogene TRBV3-2) and TRBJ2-1; TRBD2 matches at 8 bases. This CDR3 contains 16 residues. The germline CDR1 and CDR2 sequences are LGHDT and YNNKEL (reference sequence). The V segment lost 4 bases and the J segment 0 bases; nucleotides outside the gene matches: 5. CDR3 in DNA: TGTGCCAGCAGCCTACTAGCGGTGAGCTCCTACAATGAGCAGTTCTTC. It translates to CASSLLAVSSYNEQFF.

The J gene is TRBJ2-2, the V gene TRBV6-5; TRBD2 matches at 8 bases. Trimming cost V 8 bases and J 9 bases; bases outside gene matches: 14. The CDR3 has 15 amino acids. Germline V lookup: CDR1 MNHEY, CDR2 SVGAGI. This CDR3 is CASATSVGNHRELFF. The CDR3 coding sequence is TGTGCCAGCGCGACTAGCGTCGGAAACCACCGGGAGCTGTTTTTT.

V usage is TRBV30 and J usage is TRBJ2-1; the D gene is possibly TRBD2 (6 bases). This CDR3 region has 12 residues. Trimming took off 3 bases at V and 7 bases at J, with 10 bases between the two ends. Germline assignment: CDR1 GTSNPN and CDR2 SVGIG (reference sequence). Here the CDR3 reads CAWRGGGNEQFF. The CDR3, as DNA: TGTGCCTGGAGGGGCGGAGGGAATGAGCAGTTCTTC. The full variable domain, its missing parts supplied by reference TRBV30 and TRBJ2-1, is SQTIHQWPATLVQPVGSPLSLECTVEGTSNPNLYWYRQAAGRGLQLLFYSVGIGQISSEVPQNLSASRPQDRQFILSSKKLLLSDSGFYLCAWRGGGNEQFFGPGTRLTVL.

The rearrangement joins TRBV5-1 to TRBJ1-5, with no clear D. V gave up 5 bases and J gave up 0 bases, with 6 bases separating them. The CDR3 runs 13 residues. Germline CDR1 and CDR2: SGHRS and YFSETQ. DNA for the CDR3: TGCGCCAGCAGAATCGATAGCAATCAGCCCCAGCATTTT. It is translated as CASRIDSNQPQHF.

V usage is TRBV11-2 and J usage is TRBJ2-7; D not certain. This CDR3 comprises 12 residues. Germline V lookup: CDR1 SGHAT, CDR2 FQNNGV. The V end lost 5 bases, the J end lost 3 bases, and 8 bases lay between the germline ends. The CDR3 loop is CASSEQSYEQYF. The CDR3 DNA reads as TGTGCCAGCAGCGAACAGAGCTACGAGCAGTACTTC.

The chain joins TRBV6-5 to TRBJ2-7, with TRBD1 identical over 7 bases. V lost 6 bases and J lost 6; bases outside the gene matches: 14. In germline, CDR1 is MNHEY, CDR2 SVGAGI. The CDR3 contains 15 residues. The DNA for the CDR3 is TGTGCCAGCAGACTAACAGGGTCGGACAGGCCCGAGCAGTACTTC. As protein: CASRLTGSDRPEQYF.

The chain recombines TRBV13 with TRBJ1-1; no reliable D call. Per germline, CDR1 PRHDT and CDR2 FYEKMQ (reference sequence). Trimming stripped 5 bases from V and 4 bases from J, with 11 bases between. This CDR3 contains 13 residues. The CDR3, as DNA: TGTGCCAGCAGCGAAGACAACCTCACTGAAGCTTTCTTT. Translating it yields CASSEDNLTEAFF. The whole variable domain, filled in from reference TRBV13 and TRBJ1-1, reads AAGVIQSPRHLIKEKRETATLKCYPIPRHDTVYWYQQGPGQDPQFLISFYEKMQSDKGSIPDRFSAQQFSDYHSELNMSSLELGDSALYFCASSEDNLTEAFFGQGTRLTVV.

This clone was recorded only once. This rearrangement joins TRBV6-1 to TRBJ1-1; D is unclear. CDR3 length: 14 residues. Germline V gives CDR1 MNHNS, CDR2 SASEGT. V was clipped by 3 bases and J by 5 bases, with 13 bases between them. CDR3 DNA sequence: TGTGCCAGCAGTGACAGTTTCCAAGGAACTGAAGCTTTCTTT. Its translation is CASSDSFQGTEAFF.

This clone has just one count. V and J are TRBV5-1 and TRBJ2-3; 8 bases map to TRBD2. The CDR3 runs to 15 residues. V lost 2 bases to trimming and J lost 2 bases; unmatched junction nucleotides: 4. CDR1 is SGHRS and CDR2 is YFSETQ in the germline V gene. The CDR3 DNA follows: TGCGCCAGCAGCTTCGAACTAGCGGACACAGATACGCAGTATTTT. Its translation is CASSFELADTDTQYF.

This clone showed up just a few times. V usage is TRBV15 and J usage is TRBJ1-5; the match to TRBD1 covers 8 bases. CDR3 length equals 15 residues. Germline V gene sequence: CDR1 LNHNV, CDR2 YYDKDF (reference sequence). V trimming: 5 bases; J trimming: 6 bases; junction bases outside the gene matches: 9. The CDR3 DNA sequence: TGTGCCACCAGCCCCCGGACAGGGAATTTTCAGCCCCAGCATTTT. Its translation is CATSPRTGNFQPQHF.

CDR3 DNA sequence: TGCGCCAGCAGCTTGAGCAGAAATGGCCCCTACGAGCAGTACTTC. Its translation: CASSLSRNGPYEQYF. The chain links TRBV5-1 to TRBJ2-7; D is unclear. Trimming took 1 base from V and 2 from J, leaving 13 bases between them. This CDR3 contains 15 residues. Germline loops: CDR1 SGHRS, CDR2 YFSETQ.

This clone was seen only once. The chain recombines TRBV1 with TRBJ2-7; the D segment call TRBD2 is taken from the table without a DNA check. TRBV1 is listed as a pseudogene. This CDR3 contains 18 residues. The CDR3 DNA reads TGCACCAGCAGCCCTCACCTATCTTTATCGGCGGAATCCTACGAGCAGTACTTC. It yields the protein CTSSPHLSLSAESYEQYF.

Only a few counts were recorded for this clone. The CDR3 nucleotides are TGTGCCACCAAAGCCGGGACTAGCGGGAGGGCTGAGCAGTTCTTC. Translation: CATKAGTSGRAEQFF. The V call is TRBV2, the J call TRBJ2-1; 16 bases agree with TRBD2. Losses at the gene ends were 10 bases for V and 9 bases for J; bases not matched to a gene: 9. The CDR3 has 15 residues. Germline V gene data show CDR1 as SNHLY and CDR2 as FYNNEI.

The chain is built from TRBV6-2 or TRBV6-3 and TRBJ2-5; TRBD1 is a possible D gene (6 bases). Trimming stripped 2 bases from V and 5 bases from J, with 15 bases between. Germline V gene lookup returns CDR1 MNHEY and CDR2 SVGEGT. The CDR3 sequence is 15 residues long. CDR3 loop: CASSYAGVGSETQYF. CDR3 nucleotide sequence: TGTGCCAGCAGTTACGCAGGGGTTGGTTCGGAGACCCAGTACTTC.

The J gene is TRBJ1-2, the V gene TRBV7-9; 9 bases map to TRBD1. The CDR3 contains 16 residues. CDR1 SEHNR and CDR2 FQNEAQ come from the germline V gene (reference sequence). The trim removed 1 base at V and 1 base at J, leaving 4 bases unmatched. The CDR3 protein is CASSLVGDRDNYGYTF. The CDR3 DNA follows: TGTGCCAGCAGCTTAGTCGGGGACAGGGATAACTATGGCTACACCTTC.

The V and J genes are TRBV4-2 and TRBJ2-1; 11 bases match TRBD2. The trim removed 2 bases at V and 1 base at J, leaving 10 bases unmatched. Per the germline V gene, CDR1 is LGHNA and CDR2 is YNFKEQ. The CDR3 loop spans 19 amino acids. The CDR3 spells CASSQKSGLAGFSYNEQFF. Written as DNA, the CDR3 is TGTGCCAGCAGCCAAAAGTCAGGACTAGCGGGTTTTTCCTACAATGAGCAGTTCTTC.

The chain recombines TRBV30 with TRBJ1-3, with D unclear. The germline gives CDR1 GTSNPN, CDR2 SVGIG (reference sequence). The CDR3 length is 12 residues. Trimming shortened V by 0 bases and J by 9 bases, and 9 bases separated the two germline ends. The CDR3: CAWSVFGVTIYF. CDR3 sequence (DNA): TGTGCCTGGAGTGTATTCGGAGTCACCATATATTTT. Based on the CDR3 plus reference TRBV30 and TRBJ1-3, the full variable domain is SQTIHQWPATLVQPVGSPLSLECTVEGTSNPNLYWYRQAAGRGLQLLFYSVGIGQISSEVPQNLSASRPQDRQFILSSKKLLLSDSGFYLCAWSVFGVTIYFGEGSWLTVV.

In this sample, this clone turned up a few times. CDR3 residues: CASSLEQGDGYTF. The CDR3 coding sequence is TGTGCCAGCAGCTTGGAACAGGGGGACGGCTACACCTTC. The V call is TRBV5-6, the J call TRBJ1-2; 8 nucleotides line up with TRBD1. CDR1 and CDR2 (germline): SGHDT, YYEEEE. Losses at the gene ends were 0 bases for V and 8 bases for J; bases not matched to a gene: 3. This CDR3 spans 13 amino acids.

This clone was seen a single time. The sample holds other DNA sequences that translate to the same CDR3. The V and J genes are TRBV5-1 and TRBJ2-7, with D unresolved. Looked up from germline, CDR1 is SGHRS and CDR2 is YFSETQ. The V end was cut by 0 bases, the J end by 3 bases, with 7 bases between. The CDR3 covers 13 residues. Here the CDR3 reads CASSLARSYEQYF. CDR3 nucleotide sequence: TGCGCCAGCAGCTTGGCCAGAAGCTACGAGCAGTACTTC.

The J gene is TRBJ1-3, the V gene TRBV6-1; a possible D gene is TRBD1 (5 bases). The germline CDR1 and CDR2 sequences are MNHNS and SASEGT. Trimming took 0 bases from V and 1 from J, leaving 7 bases between them. The CDR3 sequence is 15 residues long. The CDR3 protein is CASSEAAGSGNTIYF. The CDR3 DNA reads as TGTGCCAGCAGTGAAGCGGCAGGGTCTGGAAACACCATATATTTT.

This chain uses TRBV12-5 with TRBJ2-5; D possibly uses TRBD1 or TRBD2 (5 bases each). This CDR3 comprises 14 residues. Trimming removed 0 bases from V and 4 bases from J, with 9 bases in between. Germline CDR1 reads LGHNT; CDR2 reads FRNRAP. The CDR3 sequence is CASGLVPGGETQYF. The DNA for the CDR3 is TGTGCTAGTGGTTTGGTACCTGGGGGAGAGACCCAGTACTTC.

The chain recombines TRBV19 with TRBJ1-2; 8 bases line up with TRBD1. The ends lost 5 bases at V and 8 bases at J; junction bases unmatched: 7. This CDR3 spans 13 amino acids. CDR1 and CDR2 (germline): LNHDA, SQIVND (reference sequence). CDR3 residues: CASSSRTGRGYTF. The CDR3 DNA reads TGTGCCAGTAGTTCCAGGACAGGGAGGGGCTACACCTTC. The full variable domain, in which reference TRBV19 and TRBJ1-2 provide the parts outside the CDR3, is DGGITQSPKYLFRKEGQNVTLSCEQNLNHDAMYWYRQDPGQGLRLIYYSQIVNDFQKGDIAEGYSVSREKKESFPLTVTSAQKNPTAFYLCASSSRTGRGYTFGSGTRLTVV.

The rearrangement joins TRBV6-2 or TRBV6-3 to TRBJ2-3; D is unclear. V shed 5 bases and J shed 5 bases, with 11 bases lying between them. The CDR3 loop spans 13 amino acids. Germline CDR1 is MNHEY and CDR2 is SVGEGT. The CDR3 nucleotides read TGTGCCAGCAGTATCCTACGGATAGATACGCAGTATTTT. Its translation: CASSILRIDTQYF.

In this sample, this clone turned up a few times. The V gene is TRBV7-2, the J gene TRBJ2-5, with 8 bases aligning to TRBD2. This CDR3 is built from 14 residues. The junction had 8 bases not matched to a gene; V was cut back by 5 bases and J by 6 bases. Germline V lookup: CDR1 SGHTA, CDR2 FQGNSA. In nucleotides, the CDR3 is TGTGCCAGCAGCCCCTCGGGGGGGCCGAAGACCCAGTACTTC. Protein product: CASSPSGGPKTQYF.

The chain employs TRBV2 and TRBJ1-4; D is ambiguous. The V end lost 7 bases, the J end lost 6 bases, and 12 bases lay between the germline ends. The CDR3 consists of 13 residues. Germline CDR1 SNHLY, CDR2 FYNNEI. CDR3 sequence: CASMPRRDEKLFF. CDR3 in DNA: TGTGCCAGCATGCCCCGGAGAGATGAAAAACTGTTTTTT.

V usage is TRBV5-6 and J usage is TRBJ1-5; no reliable D call. This CDR3 is 16 amino acids long. Trimming removed 2 bases from V and 0 bases from J, with 12 bases in between. Germline CDR1 and CDR2: SGHDT and YYEEEE. CDR3 DNA sequence: TGTGCCAGCAGCTTCGAAGGGTCAAATAGCAATCAGCCCCAGCATTTT. As protein: CASSFEGSNSNQPQHF.

J is TRBJ1-2 and V is TRBV3-1 (or the pseudogene TRBV3-2), with D perhaps TRBD1 (5 bases). The CDR3 runs to 14 residues. CDR1 is LGHDT and CDR2 is YNNKEL in the germline V gene (reference sequence). The ends were cut back, 1 base at V and 8 bases at J, with 14 bases in the middle. The CDR3 DNA is TGTGCCAGCAGCCAAGTGGCGAGGGGCGTGGGCTACACCTTC. Residues: CASSQVARGVGYTF.

The chain has TRBV6-1 and TRBJ1-2; TRBD1 is a possible D gene (6 bases). The CDR3 covers 15 residues. V lost 3 bases and J lost 8, with 19 bases in between. Looked up from germline, CDR1 is MNHNS and CDR2 is SASEGT. The CDR3 bases are TGTGCCAGCAGTGAGTGGGGGCAAAAAGAGAGAGGCTACACCTTC. Its protein product is CASSEWGQKERGYTF.

The chain employs TRBV23-1 and TRBJ2-3; 8 bases are shared with TRBD1. TRBV23-1 is noted as an ORF with a role that remains uncertain. V dropped 3 bases and J dropped 7; count of bases not matched to a gene: 18. The CDR3 runs 18 residues. The CDR3, as DNA: TGCGCCAGCAGTCACCTTCCCGGCCGGGACAGGAGGATGAATACGCAGTATTTT. This translates into CASSHLPGRDRRMNTQYF.

The chain has TRBV7-9 and TRBJ2-1; D is unclear. V shed 7 bases and J shed 4 bases, with 5 bases lying between them. The CDR3 totals 11 residues. Germline V gene sequence: CDR1 SEHNR, CDR2 FQNEAQ (reference sequence). The CDR3 nucleotides read TGTGCCAGCAACACTTACAATGAGCAGTTCTTC. Residues: CASNTYNEQFF.